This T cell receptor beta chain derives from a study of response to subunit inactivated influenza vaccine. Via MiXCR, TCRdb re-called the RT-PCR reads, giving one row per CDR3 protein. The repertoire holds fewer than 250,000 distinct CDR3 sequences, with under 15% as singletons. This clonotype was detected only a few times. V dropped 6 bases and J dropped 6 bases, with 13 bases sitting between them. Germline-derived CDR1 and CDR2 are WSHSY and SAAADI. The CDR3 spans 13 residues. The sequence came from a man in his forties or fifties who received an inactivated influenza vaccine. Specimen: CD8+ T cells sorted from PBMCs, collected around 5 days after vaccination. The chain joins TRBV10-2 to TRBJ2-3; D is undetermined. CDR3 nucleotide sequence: TGCGCCAGCAGCGATTTTAATGGTGATACGCAGTATTTT. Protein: CASSDFNGDTQYF.